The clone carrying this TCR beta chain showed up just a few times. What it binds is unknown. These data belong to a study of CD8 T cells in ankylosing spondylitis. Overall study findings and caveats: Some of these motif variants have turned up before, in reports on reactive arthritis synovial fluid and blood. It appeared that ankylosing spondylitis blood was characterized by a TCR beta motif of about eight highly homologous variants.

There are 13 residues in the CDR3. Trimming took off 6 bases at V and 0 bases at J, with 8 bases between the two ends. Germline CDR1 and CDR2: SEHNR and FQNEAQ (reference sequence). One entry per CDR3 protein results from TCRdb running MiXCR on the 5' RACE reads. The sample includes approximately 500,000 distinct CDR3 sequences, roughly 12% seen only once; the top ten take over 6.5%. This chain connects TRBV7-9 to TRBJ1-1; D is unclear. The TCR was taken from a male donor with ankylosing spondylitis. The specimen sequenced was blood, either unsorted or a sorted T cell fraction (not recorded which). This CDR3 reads CASRLNMNTEAFF. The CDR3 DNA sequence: TGTGCCAGCAGGCTAAACATGAACACTGAAGCTTTCTTT.